The sequence of this T cell receptor beta chain was determined in a study of quantifying T cell responses using KT2 cells. Study details: Reverse transcription used primers in the TCR alpha and beta constant regions.

Each cDNA got a UMI-containing oligo ligated at its 3' end. The first PCR ran approximately 4 cycles with an equimolar RC1.1 and RC1.2 beta primer mix. Separate processing of TCR alpha and beta chains began at the second PCR. TCRdb reprocessed the UMI-ligation and nested PCR reads with MiXCR, giving one entry per CDR3 protein. The top ten clones hold 9.4% of a sample with over 55,000 distinct CDR3 sequences, roughly an eighth of them seen once. This CDR3 spans 14 amino acids. The germline V and J ends were trimmed by 0 bases and 7 bases, with 12 bases remaining between them. The germline gives CDR1 SGHAT, CDR2 FQNNGV.

The chain has TRBV11-2 and TRBJ1-1; D gene unclear. The TCR was taken from a human donor. The source material was PBMCs spiked with cells of the T cell clone KT2. The CDR3 bases are TGTGCCAGCAGCTTAGACAAGGGAGTCCTTGAAGCTTTCTTT. This sequence encodes CASSLDKGVLEAFF.